This T cell receptor beta chain was recorded in a study of cytotoxic CD8 clonotypes in ibrutinib-treated CLL. At the level of the study: Mean per-sample yields comprised just over 250,000 productive templates and roughly 86,000 productive rearrangements.

Comments on this clone: In the same sample, other DNA sequences code for this CDR3.

V was shortened by 0 bases and J by 4 bases, with 5 bases between the two germline ends. CDR1 and CDR2 (germline): SGHTA, FQGNSA. CDR3 length: 13 residues. The table came from immunoSEQ multiplex PCR; TCRdb's copy has only in-frame clones and leaves some out. This repertoire shows about 200,000 clones, approximately 68% found once; its top ten account for 13%. The material was PBMCs, obtained after 24 months of ibrutinib treatment. The genes are TRBV7-2 and TRBJ2-3, with D unresolved. This receptor was obtained from a human donor with chronic lymphocytic leukemia. CDR3 residues: CASSLALADTQYF. The CDR3 DNA is TGTGCCAGCAGCTTAGCGCTTGCAGATACGCAGTATTTT.